This T cell receptor beta chain was identified during a study of identical twins. This CDR3 region has 13 residues. Trimming removed 5 bases from V and 4 bases from J, with 8 bases in between. Germline assignment: CDR1 MDHEN and CDR2 SYDVKM. Template switching created a universal primer site, and the cDNA included unique molecular identifiers. TCRdb independently ran MiXCR on the 5' RACE reads; one entry per CDR3 protein. The table includes 500,000 to 700,000 distinct CDR3 sequences, under 8.5% detected once. As for this clonotype: Its antigen is as yet unknown.

Notes on the study in general: Models underestimated out-of-frame TCR alpha sharing in monozygotic twins.

This same sample was also taken into another study, of yellow fever vaccine responses in identical twins.

The receptor's source is a woman in her late teens or twenties in good health. The gene calls are TRBV28 and TRBJ2-2; D might be TRBD1 (6 bases). Sequencing was carried out using PBMCs. The CDR3 coding sequence is TGTGCCAGCAGTACAGGGAGCACCGGGGAGCTGTTTTTT. Its translation: CASSTGSTGELFF.